The 11 T cell receptor beta chains below all came from one sample that was sequenced in a study of T cell responses to AZD1222 COVID-19 vaccine. Data came from immunoSEQ multiplex PCR; TCRdb stores just in-frame clones and leaves some out. In the table there are over 85,000 clones, about 94% of which are singletons. The sample was peripheral blood, taken 28 days after the second AZD1222 dose. These receptors all stem from an adult who received the AZD1222 COVID-19 vaccine.

The chain combines TRBV7-2 with TRBJ2-7; TRBD1 matches at 9 bases. Unmatched junction bases numbered 7, after V lost 6 bases and J lost 1 base. This CDR3 comprises 15 residues. Germline loops: CDR1 SGHTA, CDR2 FQGNSA. In DNA, the CDR3 is TGTGCCAGCAGGCCCGGGACAGGGACTTCCTACGAGCAGTACTTC. It codes for CASRPGTGTSYEQYF. The full variable domain, with the rest looked up from reference TRBV7-2 and TRBJ2-7, is GAGVSQSPSNKVTEKGKDVELRCDPISGHTALYWYRQSLGQGLEFLIYFQGNSAPDKSGLPSDRFSAERTGGSVSTLTIQRTQQEDSAVYLCASRPGTGTSYEQYFGPGTRLTVT.

This chain uses TRBV7-2 with TRBJ2-3; 7 nucleotides match TRBD1. CDR3 length equals 15 residues. Germline lookup yields CDR1 SGHTA and CDR2 FQGNSA. Trimming cost V 1 base and J 3 bases; bases outside gene matches: 4. The CDR3, as DNA: TGTGCCAGCAGCTTAGAAGGGGGCTGGACAGATACGCAGTATTTT. Encoded protein: CASSLEGGWTDTQYF.

The J gene is TRBJ1-4, the V gene TRBV24-1; 7 nucleotides align to TRBD1. The CDR3 spans 19 residues. J lost 10 bases, V lost 4 bases, and 23 bases had no gene match. Germline V gene lookup returns CDR1 KGHDR and CDR2 SFDVKD. CDR3 sequence (DNA): TGTGCCACCAGTGACCCGACAGGGTTCTTTGTGGACCACCTCGGAAAACTGTTTTTT. Protein product: CATSDPTGFFVDHLGKLFF.

The rearrangement uses TRBV27 and TRBJ1-1; the D is unclear. The CDR3 consists of 10 residues. The germline CDR1 and CDR2 sequences are MNHEY and SMNVEV (reference sequence). V was clipped by 7 bases and J by 3 bases, with 3 bases between them. The CDR3 DNA follows: TGTGCCAGCACGGACACTGAAGCTTTCTTT. Its protein product is CASTDTEAFF.

This CDR3 reads CAWSRTHDRGGQPQHF. The DNA for the CDR3 is TGTGCCTGGAGCAGAACCCACGACAGGGGCGGACAGCCCCAGCATTTT. V is TRBV30 and J is TRBJ1-5; TRBD1 aligns across 8 bases. V lost 3 bases to trimming and J lost 7 bases; unmatched junction nucleotides: 14. The CDR3 runs to 16 residues. Germline values: CDR1 GTSNPN, CDR2 SVGIG (reference sequence). The full variable domain, its missing parts supplied by reference TRBV30 and TRBJ1-5, is SQTIHQWPATLVQPVGSPLSLECTVEGTSNPNLYWYRQAAGRGLQLLFYSVGIGQISSEVPQNLSASRPQDRQFILSSKKLLLSDSGFYLCAWSRTHDRGGQPQHFGDGTRLSIL.

This chain uses TRBV6-5 with TRBJ1-5; D unresolved. This CDR3 has 13 residues. The germline V and J ends were trimmed by 7 bases and 6 bases, with 13 bases remaining between them. Germline assignment: CDR1 MNHEY and CDR2 SVGAGI. The CDR3: CASIKGPLQPQHF. The CDR3 nucleotides read TGTGCCAGCATAAAAGGGCCACTTCAGCCCCAGCATTTT.

The CDR3 DNA follows: TGTGCCAGTAGTGCCCGGGACAGCCTTAATGAAAAACTGTTTTTT. It yields the protein CASSARDSLNEKLFF. This chain connects TRBV19 to TRBJ1-4; 7 nucleotides align to TRBD1. This CDR3 spans 15 amino acids. V gave up 5 bases and J gave up 4 bases; unmatched junction bases: 7. The germline gives CDR1 LNHDA, CDR2 SQIVND (reference sequence).

The V and J genes are TRBV2 and TRBJ1-5, with D possibly being TRBD1 (5 bases). There are 15 residues in the CDR3. Germline CDR1 is SNHLY and CDR2 is FYNNEI. The V end lost 6 bases, the J end lost 3 bases, and 15 bases lay between the germline ends. For the CDR3, the DNA is TGTGCCAGCAGGACAGACCTACTATCCAATCAGCCCCAGCATTTT. Amino acids: CASRTDLLSNQPQHF.

The chain recombines TRBV6-5 with TRBJ2-6, with TRBD1 matching over 8 bases. The CDR3 runs 15 residues. Germline V gene data show CDR1 as MNHEY and CDR2 as SVGAGI. Unmatched junction bases numbered 3, after V lost 6 bases and J lost 2 bases. DNA for the CDR3: TGTGCCAGCAGACCACAGGGGGCTGGGGCCAACGTCCTGACTTTC. This codes for CASRPQGAGANVLTF.

This rearrangement joins TRBV19 to TRBJ1-2, with D perhaps TRBD1 (5 bases). The V end was cut by 7 bases, the J end by 0 bases, with 24 bases between. This CDR3 has 18 residues. Germline CDR1 LNHDA, CDR2 SQIVND (reference sequence). The CDR3, as DNA: TGTGCCAGTAACTCTCTAACCCCACGGGGCGGGTCTAACTATGGCTACACCTTC. Its protein product is CASNSLTPRGGSNYGYTF.

This rearrangement joins TRBV2 to TRBJ1-1, with 8 bases that match TRBD1. After removal of 8 bases from V and 5 bases from J, the junction contained 7 bases not matched to a gene. Germline loops: CDR1 SNHLY, CDR2 FYNNEI. This CDR3 has 13 residues. CDR3 protein: CASQTGVITEAFF. The CDR3 DNA is TGTGCCAGCCAGACAGGGGTAATAACTGAAGCTTTCTTT.